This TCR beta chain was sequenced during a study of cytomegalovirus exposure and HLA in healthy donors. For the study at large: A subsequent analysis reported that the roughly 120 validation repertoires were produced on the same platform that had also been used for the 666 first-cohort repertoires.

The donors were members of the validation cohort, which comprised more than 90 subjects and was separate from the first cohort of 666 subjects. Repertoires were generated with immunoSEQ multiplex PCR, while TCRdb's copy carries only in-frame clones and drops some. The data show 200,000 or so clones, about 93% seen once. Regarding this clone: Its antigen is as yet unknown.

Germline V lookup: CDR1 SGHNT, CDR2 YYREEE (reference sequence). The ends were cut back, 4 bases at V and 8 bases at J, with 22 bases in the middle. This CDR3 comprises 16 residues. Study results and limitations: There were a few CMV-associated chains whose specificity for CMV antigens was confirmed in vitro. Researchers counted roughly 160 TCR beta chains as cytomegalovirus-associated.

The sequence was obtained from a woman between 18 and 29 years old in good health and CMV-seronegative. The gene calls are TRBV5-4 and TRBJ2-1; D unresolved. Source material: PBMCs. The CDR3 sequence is CASSMGSRRISDEQFF. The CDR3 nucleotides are TGTGCCAGCAGCATGGGAAGTCGGCGGATCAGCGATGAGCAGTTCTTC. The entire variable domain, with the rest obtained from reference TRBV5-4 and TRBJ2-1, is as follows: ETGVTQSPTHLIKTRGQQVTLRCSSQSGHNTVSWYQQALGQGPQFIFQYYREEENGRGNFPPRFSGLQFPNYSSELNVNALELDDSALYLCASSMGSRRISDEQFFGPGTRLTVL.